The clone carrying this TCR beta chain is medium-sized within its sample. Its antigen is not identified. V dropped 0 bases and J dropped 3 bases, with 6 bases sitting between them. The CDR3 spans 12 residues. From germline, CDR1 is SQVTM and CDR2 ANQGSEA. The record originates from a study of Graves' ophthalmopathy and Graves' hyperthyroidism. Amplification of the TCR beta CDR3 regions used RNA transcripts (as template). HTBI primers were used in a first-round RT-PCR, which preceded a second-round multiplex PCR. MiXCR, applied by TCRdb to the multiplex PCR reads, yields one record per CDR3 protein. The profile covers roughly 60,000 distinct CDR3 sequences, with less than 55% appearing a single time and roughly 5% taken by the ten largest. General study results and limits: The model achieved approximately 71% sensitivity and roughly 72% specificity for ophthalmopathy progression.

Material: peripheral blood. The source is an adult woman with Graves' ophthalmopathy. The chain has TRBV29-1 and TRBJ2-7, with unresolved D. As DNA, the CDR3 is TGCAGCGTTGAAGATGGGAACTACGAGCAGTACTTC. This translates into CSVEDGNYEQYF.